This T cell receptor (beta chain) derives from a study of blood T cell repertoires in COVID-19. In the study overall: For recovered donors of Cohort 3, there were two negative PCRs, clearance, or symptom resolution. Donors in the United States, Italy and Spain gave samples during acute or convalescent COVID-19. Sources were T cells, B-cell-depleted T cells, or PBMCs; the material itself was cDNA or gDNA.

The protocol was immunoSEQ multiplex PCR, while the TCRdb copy is restricted to in-frame clones and leaves out a portion. The repertoire consists of some 220,000 clones, with 85% to 90% occurring once and the leading ten covering 3% to 3.5%. Individuals aged about 18 to 95 years were recruited from some 26 US areas. Trimming shortened V by 2 bases and J by 4 bases, and 8 bases separated the two germline ends. The CDR3 contains 14 residues. The germline V gene has CDR1 MNHNY and CDR2 SVGAGI (reference sequence). The V gene is TRBV6-6, the J gene TRBJ2-2, with D perhaps TRBD1 (5 bases). Specimen: PBMCs or T cells enriched from blood (not recorded which). The source is a woman between 50 and 59 years old in a cohort exposed to, infected with or recovered from COVID-19 (not recorded which). In DNA, the CDR3 is TGTGCCAGCAGTTACGGGGCAGCCACCGGGGAGCTGTTTTTT. Translating gives CASSYGAATGELFF.